The entry below describes one T cell receptor (beta chain). Genomic DNA (from each subset) was split evenly across several immunoSEQ plates. Here immunoSEQ multiplex PCR was the method, and the copy in TCRdb shows in-frame clones only, minus some. The profile shows almost 750,000 clones, around 70% of them singletons. Donors were Caucasian adults residing in Nashville, Tennessee, USA. There are 15 residues in the CDR3. The data derive from a study of shared clonotypes between healthy human individuals. The V gene is TRBV21-1, the J gene TRBJ2-7. TRBV21-1 is a pseudogene segment. Sequencing was carried out using memory CD4+ T cells sorted from blood. As for subset: CD45RA-negative fraction. This sequence originates from a woman under 40 in good health. The CDR3 region has the DNA TGTGCCAGCAGCAAACCGCGAAGGAAGTCCTACGAGCAGTACTTC. Residues: CASSKPRRKSYEQYF.